This entry lists 25 T cell receptor beta chains sequenced from one sample in a study of response to subunit inactivated influenza vaccine. TCRdb processed the RT-PCR reads anew with MiXCR; each CDR3 protein has one entry. Of a few hundred thousand distinct CDR3 sequences detected, about 11% appear once; the ten largest clones hold approximately 10%. The same data also contributed to another study, on T cells expressing NK-cell markers. From that paper: It was by 5'RACE template switching with UMIs that TCR beta cDNA was made.

The sample here was PBMCs from blood, taken on the day of vaccination. These receptors came from a man aged 45-60 years who received an inactivated influenza vaccine.

The chain has TRBV12-3 or TRBV12-4 and TRBJ2-1; TRBD2 aligns across 9 bases. V gave up 5 bases and J gave up 6 bases; unmatched junction bases: 8. This CDR3 contains 15 residues. CDR3 in DNA: TGTGCCAGCAGTCCGGGACTAGCTGCGGGCAATGAGCAGTTCTTC. Amino acids: CASSPGLAAGNEQFF.

This clonotype was counted only a few times. The chain combines TRBV4-2 with TRBJ1-1, with D hard to call. Per germline, CDR1 LGHNA and CDR2 YNFKEQ. The V end was cut by 4 bases, the J end by 1 base, with 7 bases between. The CDR3 runs 13 residues. DNA for the CDR3: TGTGCCAGCAGCCGCGAAAAGAACACTGAAGCTTTCTTT. Its translation: CASSREKNTEAFF.

The chain has TRBV28 and TRBJ1-6; D not resolved. Germline V gene data show CDR1 as MDHEN and CDR2 as SYDVKM. The V gene lost 6 bases and the J gene lost 0 bases, with 6 bases spanning the gap. The CDR3 is 14 amino acids. The CDR3 reads CASRTSSYNSPLHF. The CDR3 bases are TGTGCCAGCAGGACGAGCTCCTATAATTCACCCCTCCACTTT.

Only a few counts were recorded for this clonotype. V gene TRBV10-3 combines with J gene TRBJ1-5; D perhaps matches TRBD1 (5 bases). CDR3 length equals 14 residues. V lost 2 bases, J lost 4 bases, and 9 bases lay in between. Germline values: CDR1 ENHRY, CDR2 SYGVKD. The DNA of the CDR3 is TGTGCCATCAGTGAGGACAGTGGGAATCAGCCCCAGCATTTT. Its translation is CAISEDSGNQPQHF.

There are a few counts of this clonotype. The chain has TRBV7-2 and TRBJ2-7, with D perhaps given as TRBD1 or TRBD2 (5 bases each). The CDR3 runs to 14 residues. V gave up 3 bases and J gave up 3 bases, with 12 bases separating them. CDR1 is SGHTA and CDR2 is FQGNSA in the germline V gene. The CDR3 is CASSFFGTHYEQYF. The CDR3 DNA is TGTGCCAGCAGCTTTTTCGGGACGCACTACGAGCAGTACTTC.

The V and J genes are TRBV10-3 and TRBJ2-3; D unclear. This CDR3 is 13 amino acids long. Germline V lookup: CDR1 ENHRY, CDR2 SYGVKD. V lost 2 bases and J 5 bases, leaving 8 bases between the germline ends. The CDR3 DNA reads TGTGCCATCAGTGAGAGGTCGGGAGATACGCAGTATTTT. This translates into CAISERSGDTQYF.

This clonotype occurred many times. In DNA, the CDR3 is TGCAGTGCTAGAGGGACAGGAATACAGCCCCAGCATTTT. Translated: CSARGTGIQPQHF. V and J are TRBV20-1 and TRBJ1-5, with TRBD1 matching over 7 bases. CDR3 length: 13 amino acids. Germline trimming cut 1 base from V and 7 bases from J; bases unmatched to any gene: 4. Looked up from germline, CDR1 is DFQATT and CDR2 is SNEGSKA (reference sequence).

CDR3 bases: TGCGCCAGCAGCCAACTAGCGGGAGATACCTACGAGCAGTACTTC. Its protein product is CASSQLAGDTYEQYF. The chain carries TRBV4-3 and TRBJ2-7; TRBD2 aligns across 10 bases. This CDR3 is built from 15 residues. Unmatched junction bases numbered 3, after V lost 2 bases and J lost 2 bases. Per the germline V gene, CDR1 is LGHNA and CDR2 is YSLEER.

The chain combines TRBV27 with TRBJ2-1; maybe TRBD2 (6 bases). Between the trimmed V and J ends, which lost 5 bases and 5 bases, there was a span of 19 bases. In germline, CDR1 is MNHEY, CDR2 SMNVEV (reference sequence). CDR3 length equals 16 residues. This CDR3 reads CASSIIAGRWNNEQFF. The DNA of the CDR3 is TGTGCCAGCAGTATAATCGCTGGGAGGTGGAACAATGAGCAGTTCTTC.

In this sample, this clonotype turned up a few times. The V gene is TRBV6-2 or TRBV6-3, the J gene TRBJ2-1; TRBD2 is a possible D gene (6 bases). Trimming left V 5 bases short and J 8 bases short, with 22 bases between. The CDR3 covers 16 residues. The germline V gene has CDR1 MNHEY and CDR2 SVGEGT. DNA of the CDR3: TGTGCCAGCAGTCCCTCCCCGTGGGAGGCCCCCCATGAGCAGTTCTTC. Translating gives CASSPSPWEAPHEQFF.

This sequence joins TRBV4-2 and TRBJ1-2, with TRBD1 identical over 9 bases. Germline CDR1 LGHNA, CDR2 YNFKEQ. V shed 0 bases, J shed 7 bases, and the junction held 9 bases outside the gene matches. The CDR3 has 16 residues. CDR3 nucleotides: TGTGCCAGCAGCCAAGATGAGACAGGGGGGTCAAGTGGCTACACCTTC. Translated: CASSQDETGGSSGYTF.

The chain recombines TRBV18 with TRBJ1-1, with D maybe TRBD1 (6 bases). V was pared by 5 bases and J by 1 base, with 11 bases between. Germline V gene sequence: CDR1 KGHSH, CDR2 LQKENI. The CDR3 totals 14 residues. CDR3 residues: CASSVRQANTEAFF. CDR3 in DNA: TGTGCCAGCTCAGTTAGACAGGCGAACACTGAAGCTTTCTTT. The full variable domain, rest sourced from reference TRBV18 and TRBJ1-1, is NAGVMQNPRHLVRRRGQEARLRCSPMKGHSHVYWYRQLPEEGLKFMVYLQKENIIDESGMPKERFSAEFPKEGPSILRIQQVVRGDSAAYFCASSVRQANTEAFFGQGTRLTVV.

The sample holds a few counts of this clonotype. This chain joins TRBV4-2 and TRBJ2-3, with D perhaps TRBD2 (6 bases). The CDR3 spans 15 residues. The V end was cut by 3 bases, the J end by 2 bases, with 12 bases between. CDR1 and CDR2 from the germline V gene are LGHNA and YNFKEQ. The CDR3 DNA sequence: TGTGCCAGCAGCCAGGCGGGACTCTTCACAGATACGCAGTATTTT. Its translation is CASSQAGLFTDTQYF.

This clonotype was picked up a small number of times. The CDR3 here is CAISESPEQYF. The CDR3, as DNA: TGTGCCATCAGTGAGAGCCCCGAGCAGTACTTC. V usage is TRBV10-3 and J usage is TRBJ2-7; no firm D call. This CDR3 has 11 residues. Trimming removed 2 bases at V and 6 bases at J, with 5 bases between. Germline values: CDR1 ENHRY, CDR2 SYGVKD.

This clonotype was seen more than once but under ten times. This sequence joins TRBV12-3 or TRBV12-4 and TRBJ1-1, with D possibly matching TRBD1 (6 bases). Trimming removed 3 bases from V and 6 bases from J, with 14 bases in between. This CDR3 spans 14 amino acids. The CDR3 is CASSFHGGHAEAFF. The CDR3, as DNA: TGTGCCAGCAGTTTTCACGGGGGGCACGCTGAAGCTTTCTTT.

The V gene is TRBV7-2, the J gene TRBJ2-5, with D unclear. The germline V and J ends were trimmed by 6 bases and 5 bases, with 13 bases remaining between them. Germline CDR1 SGHTA, CDR2 FQGNSA. The CDR3 consists of 13 residues. In DNA, the CDR3 is TGTGCCAGCAGTGGCCGAACCGGGGAGACCCAGTACTTC. Translated: CASSGRTGETQYF.

This clonotype has only a few counts. CDR3 nucleotide sequence: TGTGCCAGTTGTTTAGCAGGGGCGAGGACTGAAGCTTTCTTT. This translates into CASCLAGARTEAFF. The rearrangement links TRBV6-1 to TRBJ1-1; D is perhaps TRBD1 (6 bases). The V gene lost 9 bases and the J gene lost 5 bases, with 19 bases spanning the gap. The CDR3 runs 14 residues. Germline V CDR1 and CDR2: MNHNS, SASEGT.

This clonotype came up a few times. This sequence joins TRBV7-8 and TRBJ2-2, with TRBD1 as a possible D gene (6 bases). The CDR3 is 14 amino acids. Germline loops: CDR1 SGHVS, CDR2 FQNEAQ. Between the trimmed V and J ends, which lost 1 base and 6 bases, there was a span of 9 bases. CDR3 loop: CASSLGGPPGELFF. In DNA, the CDR3 is TGTGCCAGCAGCTTAGGGGGGCCACCCGGGGAGCTGTTTTTT.

J is TRBJ2-6 and V is TRBV29-1; the D is unclear. Germline V gene sequence: CDR1 SQVTM, CDR2 ANQGSEA. This CDR3 contains 14 residues. The germline V and J ends were trimmed by 5 bases and 0 bases, with 8 bases remaining between them. The CDR3 loop is CSVSKSSGANVLTF. The CDR3 coding sequence is TGCAGCGTTAGTAAGAGCTCTGGGGCCAACGTCCTGACTTTC.

V gene TRBV28 combines with J gene TRBJ1-1, with a tentative D call TRBD1 (5 bases). The germline V gene encodes CDR1 MDHEN and CDR2 SYDVKM. The CDR3 sequence is 12 residues long. Trimming stripped 5 bases from V and 7 bases from J, with 11 bases between. This CDR3 reads CASSPGVGEAFF. The CDR3 nucleotides are TGTGCCAGCAGTCCGGGGGTCGGTGAAGCTTTCTTT.

Only a few counts were recorded for this clonotype. The V and J genes are TRBV28 and TRBJ2-7; 7 bases are a match to TRBD1. In germline, CDR1 is MDHEN, CDR2 SYDVKM. V lost 5 bases to trimming and J lost 1 base; unmatched junction nucleotides: 5. The CDR3 spans 14 residues. This CDR3 reads CASSDGQASYEQYF. Here the CDR3 DNA reads TGTGCCAGCAGTGACGGACAGGCATCCTACGAGCAGTACTTC.

J is TRBJ2-3 and V is TRBV3-1; the D gene is possibly TRBD2 (6 bases). The germline gives CDR1 LGHDT, CDR2 YNNKEL (reference sequence). The length of the CDR3 is 16 residues. Trimming took off 7 bases at V and 2 bases at J, with 19 bases between the two ends. The CDR3 sequence: CASNTLADPDTDTQYF. DNA for the CDR3: TGTGCCAGCAACACACTAGCAGATCCCGACACAGATACGCAGTATTTT.

This clonotype came up a few times. This sequence joins TRBV12-3 or TRBV12-4 and TRBJ1-4, with a tentative D call TRBD1 (5 bases). V was shortened by 6 bases and J by 8 bases, with 22 bases between the two germline ends. This CDR3 spans 16 amino acids. The CDR3: CASSPGPIAPREKLFF. In DNA form, the CDR3 reads TGTGCCAGCAGCCCGGGACCCATAGCCCCAAGAGAAAAACTGTTTTTT.

The chain uses TRBV10-3 and TRBJ1-2; D possibly corresponds to TRBD1 (5 bases). V was pared by 0 bases and J by 4 bases, with 15 bases between. Germline V gene data show CDR1 as ENHRY and CDR2 as SYGVKD. The CDR3 sequence is 16 residues long. CDR3 sequence (DNA): TGTGCCATCAGTGAGTCGAATCAGGGTTGGACCTATGGCTACACCTTC. Translating gives CAISESNQGWTYGYTF.

This clonotype was seen at least ten times. The chain couples TRBV28 to TRBJ2-1; 10 positions agree with TRBD2. The CDR3 sequence is 14 residues long. V lost 3 bases to trimming and J lost 8 bases; unmatched junction nucleotides: 4. Germline CDR1 reads MDHEN; CDR2 reads SYDVKM. The CDR3 DNA reads TGTGCCAGCAGTTTGAGCGGGGGGGCCGATGAGCAGTTCTTC. It yields the protein CASSLSGGADEQFF. Filled out from reference TRBV28 and TRBJ2-1, the complete variable domain reads DVKVTQSSRYLVKRTGEKVFLECVQDMDHENMFWYRQDPGLGLRLIYFSYDVKMKEKGDIPEGYSVSREKKERFSLILESASTNQTSMYLCASSLSGGADEQFFGPGTRLTVL.